The source of this TCR beta chain is a study of control samples from healthy donors and cancer patients. Profiling relied on immunoSEQ multiplex PCR, and the TCRdb table lists in-frame clones only, not all of them. The data show 75,000 to 95,000 clones, 65% to 85% seen once. Germline V lookup: CDR1 MNHEY, CDR2 SVGAGI. This CDR3 spans 14 amino acids. Trimming stripped 6 bases from V and 1 base from J, with 12 bases between. The receptor was derived from a man aged 70 or older with lung cancer. The material sequenced was PBMCs. This sequence joins TRBV6-5 and TRBJ1-2, with D unresolved. CDR3: CASSTARSNYGYTF. For the CDR3, the DNA is TGTGCCAGCAGCACCGCCAGGAGTAACTATGGCTACACCTTC.